The rows below give T cell receptor beta chains drawn from one sample of a study of CD8 T cells in Susac syndrome. TCRdb itself ran the immunoSEQ multiplex PCR reads through MiXCR, one entry per CDR3 protein. The table includes tens of thousands of distinct CDR3 sequences, over 90% detected once. The specimen sequenced was CD4+ T cells from PBMCs. The source of these receptors is a human donor with Susac syndrome. Each CDR3 is given with its conserved first and last residue. D genes are given only for firm matches. A clone size is listed for some rows: how often the clone was seen (once, few, many), or a class if it is expanded.

-	-	TRBV9	TRBJ1-4	TGTGCCAGCAGCGTAGATCCGTGGGAGGTGGGCGAAAAACTGTTTTTT	CASSVDPWEVGEKLFF
-	-	TRBV4-1	TRBJ2-1	TGCGCCAGCAGCCAAGGACCGTTGTTAGGAATCGGGCAGTTCTTC	CASSQGPLLGIGQFF
-	-	TRBV4-1	TRBJ2-7	TGCGCCAGCAGCCCTAGGACCTCCAGCTCCTACGAGCAGTACTTC	CASSPRTSSSYEQYF
-	TRBD1	TRBV19	TRBJ2-7	TGTGCCAGTAGTATGAAGGACAGGGGACGGACCTACGAGCAGTACTTC	CASSMKDRGRTYEQYF
-	-	TRBV12-3/TRBV12-4	TRBJ1-2	TGTGCCAGCACGATGCGTCCGGGGGTGTATGGCTACACCTTC	CASTMRPGVYGYTF
-	-	TRBV30	TRBJ2-7	TGTGCCTGGACTGGAGGGAACGAGCAGTACTTC	CAWTGGNEQYF
-	-	TRBV9	TRBJ1-6	TGTGCCAGCAGCGTAGCTGTCGAGGGGCCTTATTCACCCCTCCACTTT	CASSVAVEGPYSPLHF
-	-	TRBV9	TRBJ2-6	TGTGCCAGCAGCGTATACAGGGCTCCTGGGGCCAACGTCCTGACTTTC	CASSVYRAPGANVLTF
-	-	TRBV18	TRBJ1-4	TGTGCCAGCTCACCAAATAGGCGGATTGAAGAAAAACTGTTTTTT	CASSPNRRIEEKLFF
-	-	TRBV7-2	TRBJ2-6	TGTGCCAGCAGCCCAACAGGCAGCGTTAGCTCTGGGGCCAACGTCCTGACTTTC	CASSPTGSVSSGANVLTF
once	TRBD1	TRBV7-2	TRBJ2-1	TGTGCCAGCAGCTGGGACAGGCTCGGAGATGAGCAGTTCTTC	CASSWDRLGDEQFF
-	-	TRBV5-4	TRBJ1-1	TGTGCCAGCAGCTTGGTTCCGGGATGGAACACTGAAGCTTTCTTT	CASSLVPGWNTEAFF
-	-	TRBV29-1	TRBJ1-5	TGCAGCGTCGCCCCCCGGGGCCTGAATCAGCCCCAGCATTTT	CSVAPRGLNQPQHF
-	-	TRBV28	TRBJ2-3	TGTGCCAGCAGCTCCCATTACCAGGGGACTAGCACAGATACGCAGTATTTT	CASSSHYQGTSTDTQYF